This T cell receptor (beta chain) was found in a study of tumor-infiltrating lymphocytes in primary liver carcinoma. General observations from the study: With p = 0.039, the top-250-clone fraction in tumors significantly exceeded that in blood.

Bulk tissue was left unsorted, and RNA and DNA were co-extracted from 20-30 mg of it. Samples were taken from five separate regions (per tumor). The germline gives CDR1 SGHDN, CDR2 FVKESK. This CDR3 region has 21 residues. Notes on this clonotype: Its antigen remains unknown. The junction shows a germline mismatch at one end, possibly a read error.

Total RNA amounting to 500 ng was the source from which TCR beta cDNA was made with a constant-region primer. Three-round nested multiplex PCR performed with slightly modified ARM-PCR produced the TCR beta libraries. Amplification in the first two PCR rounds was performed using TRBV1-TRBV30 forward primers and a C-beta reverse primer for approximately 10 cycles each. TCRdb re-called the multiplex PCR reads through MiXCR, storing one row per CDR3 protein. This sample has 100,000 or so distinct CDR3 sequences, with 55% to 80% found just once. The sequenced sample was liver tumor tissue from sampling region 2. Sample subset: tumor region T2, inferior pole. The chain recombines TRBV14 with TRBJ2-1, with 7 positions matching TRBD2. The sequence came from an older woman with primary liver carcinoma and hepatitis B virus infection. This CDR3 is CASSPLGRGGSETSGSGEQLF. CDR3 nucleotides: TGTGCCAGCAGCCCCCTCGGCCGCGGGGGTTCAGAGACTAGTGGGAGTGGTGAGCAGCTCTTC.